The rows below give T cell receptor beta chains drawn from one sample of a study of T cells in localized non-small cell lung cancer. Produced via immunoSEQ multiplex PCR; TCRdb's table is partial and in-frame only. The data show about 2,000 clones, about 25% seen once. Sequenced material: normal lung tissue next to the tumor, taken before any cancer treatment. The receptors come from a female donor aged 60 or older with stage I lung adenocarcinoma. CDR3s include the opening cysteine and the closing phenylalanine or tryptophan. Each record gives: D gene, clone size, V gene, CDR3 protein. D genes are given only for firm matches. The size entry is marked missing in some rows and otherwise reads once, few, many or a size class.

TRBD1	-	TRBV11-3	CASSLGTGNYGYTF
-	medium-sized	TRBV9	CASSGGFPGELFF
TRBD1	medium-sized	TRBV9	CASSPDRRSNQPQHF
-	-	TRBV19	CASSSSLNTEAFF
-	medium-sized	TRBV1	CASSQDTSSSYNEQFF
TRBD1	-	TRBV29-1	CSVRDSIQETQYF
-	medium-sized	TRBV9	CASSPGAGEQYF
-	few	TRBV11-3	CASRGLSSYNSPLHF
TRBD2	-	TRBV11-3	CASRATWTSYEQYF
TRBD2	-	TRBV6-8	CASISGGYEQYF